A single sample gave rise to the 19 T cell receptor beta chains below, sequenced in a study of blood T cell repertoires in COVID-19. The protocol was immunoSEQ multiplex PCR, while the TCRdb copy is restricted to in-frame clones and leaves out a portion. The sample includes 330,000 or so clones, approximately 88% of them seen just once. Sequenced material: peripheral blood. Receptor source: a man aged 30-40 years with COVID-19, enrolled during active disease.

The V gene is TRBV7-2, the J gene TRBJ2-3; D is possibly TRBD1 (6 bases). CDR1 is SGHTA, CDR2 FQGNSA, per germline. Trimming took off 4 bases at V and 0 bases at J, with 14 bases between the two ends. The CDR3 consists of 16 residues. The CDR3 loop is CASSSRGAPSTDTQYF. CDR3 bases: TGTGCCAGCAGCTCCAGGGGAGCCCCTAGCACAGATACGCAGTATTTT.

This sequence joins TRBV7-8 and TRBJ1-1, with D maybe TRBD1 (5 bases). The CDR3 has 16 residues. Germline V lookup: CDR1 SGHVS, CDR2 FQNEAQ. Trimming cost V 1 base and J 4 bases, with 16 bases left between them. Written as DNA, the CDR3 is TGTGCCAGCAGCTTAGTTACAGGATGGCGGGGCACTGAAGCTTTCTTT. Its protein product is CASSLVTGWRGTEAFF. Drawing the rest from reference TRBV7-8 and TRBJ1-1, the complete variable domain is GAGVSQSPRYKVAKRGQDVALRCDPISGHVSLFWYQQALGQGPEFLTYFQNEAQLDKSGLPSDRFFAERPEGSVSTLKIQRTQQEDSAVYLCASSLVTGWRGTEAFFGQGTRLTVV.

The rearrangement uses TRBV24-1 and TRBJ2-1; the D gene is possibly TRBD1 (6 bases). Trimming removed 6 bases from V and 2 bases from J, with 13 bases in between. Germline V lookup: CDR1 KGHDR, CDR2 SFDVKD. CDR3 length equals 15 residues. CDR3 in DNA: TGTGCCACCAGTCCCGGGACATCACCCTACAATGAGCAGTTCTTC. Its translation is CATSPGTSPYNEQFF.

V and J are TRBV9 and TRBJ1-4; D uncertain. The CDR3 contains 14 residues. Trimming took off 1 base at V and 0 bases at J, with 4 bases between the two ends. CDR1 SGDLS and CDR2 YYNGEE come from the germline V gene. The CDR3 nucleotides are TGTGCCAGCAGCGTAACTGCAACTAATGAAAAACTGTTTTTT. Residues: CASSVTATNEKLFF.

The chain uses TRBV5-3 and TRBJ1-5; 10 nucleotides agree with TRBD1. Being an ORF, TRBV5-3 has a function that is uncertain. J lost 3 bases, V lost 0 bases, and 6 bases had no gene match. CDR3 length equals 17 residues. The CDR3 loop reads CARSLAWTGGFNQPQHF. CDR3 nucleotides: TGTGCCAGAAGCTTGGCCTGGACAGGGGGTTTCAATCAGCCCCAGCATTTT.

The CDR3 protein is CASTSGLAGGGTDTQYF. The CDR3 DNA reads as TGTGCCAGTACCTCGGGACTAGCGGGAGGGGGCACAGATACGCAGTATTTT. V gene TRBV19 combines with J gene TRBJ2-3; 16 bases are shared with TRBD2. Germline CDR1 and CDR2: LNHDA and SQIVND (reference sequence). V lost 7 bases, J lost 1 base, and 5 bases stayed unmatched. This CDR3 has 17 residues.

V is TRBV14 and J is TRBJ1-5; TRBD1 might be the D (5 bases). V lost 2 bases and J lost 5, with 19 bases in between. The germline V gene encodes CDR1 SGHDN and CDR2 FVKESK. The CDR3 has 17 residues. In DNA, the CDR3 is TGTGCCAGCAGCCAATCGCCCGGGGCCAGCGGGGATCAGCCCCAGCATTTT. Its protein is CASSQSPGASGDQPQHF.

The chain combines TRBV6-5 with TRBJ1-1, with 9 positions matching TRBD1. The length of the CDR3 is 14 residues. Per the germline V gene, CDR1 is MNHEY and CDR2 is SVGAGI. Trimming removed 7 bases from V and 0 bases from J; junction bases left unmatched: 3. CDR3 DNA sequence: TGTGCCAGCATCACAGGGGGCTTGAACACTGAAGCTTTCTTT. Encoded protein: CASITGGLNTEAFF.

The chain employs TRBV9 and TRBJ2-3; D may be TRBD1 (6 bases). The ends were cut back, 2 bases at V and 1 base at J, with 8 bases in the middle. In germline, CDR1 is SGDLS, CDR2 YYNGEE. The CDR3 totals 14 residues. In nucleotides, the CDR3 is TGTGCCAGCAGCGTTAGGACAGGCACAGATACGCAGTATTTT. This encodes CASSVRTGTDTQYF.

The chain employs TRBV7-9 and TRBJ2-7; D unclear. The CDR3 is 14 amino acids. The ends were cut back, 5 bases at V and 3 bases at J, with 14 bases in the middle. Germline V gene lookup returns CDR1 SEHNR and CDR2 FQNEAQ (reference sequence). CDR3 sequence (DNA): TGTGCCAGCAGCCCTCCCGTCTCGGGCTACGAGCAGTACTTC. Encoded protein: CASSPPVSGYEQYF.

This chain uses TRBV6-2 or TRBV6-3 with TRBJ1-1; D is uncertain. Germline CDR1 is MNHEY and CDR2 is SVGEGT. This CDR3 has 16 amino acids. V was clipped by 5 bases and J by 0 bases, with 16 bases between them. CDR3 nucleotides: TGTGCCAGCAGTCGCCCGTTAGAAAATCTGAACACTGAAGCTTTCTTT. It translates to CASSRPLENLNTEAFF.

The rearrangement links TRBV4-1 to TRBJ2-7; D might be TRBD1 (6 bases). The germline V gene encodes CDR1 MGHRA and CDR2 YSYEKL. Trimming cost V 0 bases and J 3 bases, with 12 bases left between them. The CDR3 is made up of 15 amino acids. CDR3 nucleotide sequence: TGCGCCAGCAGCCAAGAGTGGACAGACGACTACGAGCAGTACTTC. It codes for CASSQEWTDDYEQYF.

This clone showed up just a few times. This chain uses TRBV5-1 with TRBJ2-7; a weak D match, TRBD1 (6 bases). The CDR3 has 16 amino acids. CDR1 and CDR2 (germline): SGHRS, YFSETQ. V lost 1 base to trimming and J lost 2 bases, with 16 bases between them. The CDR3 here is CASSLSHVGGPYEQYF. The CDR3 DNA is TGCGCCAGCAGCTTGTCCCACGTAGGGGGTCCCTACGAGCAGTACTTC.

The rearrangement links TRBV4-2 to TRBJ2-2, with 11 bases identical to TRBD1. The CDR3 runs 17 residues. Germline V CDR1 and CDR2: LGHNA, YNFKEQ. The trim removed 3 bases at V and 7 bases at J, leaving 10 bases unmatched. CDR3 sequence reads: CASSQPGQGALGGELFF. The CDR3 DNA follows: TGTGCCAGCAGCCAGCCTGGACAGGGGGCGTTGGGCGGGGAGCTGTTTTTT.

The J gene is TRBJ2-7, the V gene TRBV27; D is perhaps TRBD1 (6 bases). The germline gives CDR1 MNHEY, CDR2 SMNVEV (reference sequence). The CDR3 totals 13 residues. The V end lost 1 base, the J end lost 4 bases, and 8 bases lay between the germline ends. The CDR3 sequence is CASSLFGQYEQYF. DNA of the CDR3: TGTGCCAGCAGTTTATTCGGACAGTACGAGCAGTACTTC.

CDR3 DNA sequence: TGTGCCAGCTCACAGACTACAGGGTACCACGAGCAGTACTTC. Protein: CASSQTTGYHEQYF. This chain joins TRBV18 and TRBJ2-7; TRBD1 might be the D (6 bases). Trimming took 4 bases from V and 5 from J, leaving 15 bases between them. Germline V gives CDR1 KGHSH, CDR2 LQKENI. The CDR3 spans 14 residues.

The chain uses TRBV7-2 and TRBJ1-6; a possible D gene is TRBD1 (6 bases). Trimming stripped 11 bases from V and 4 bases from J, with 15 bases between. This CDR3 region has 14 residues. Looked up from germline, CDR1 is SGHTA and CDR2 is FQGNSA. This CDR3 reads CAEGRGSYNSPLHF. The CDR3 region has the DNA TGTGCCGAGGGAAGGGGGAGTTATAATTCACCCCTCCACTTT.

This chain joins TRBV9 and TRBJ2-1, with 10 bases lining up with TRBD1. CDR3 length: 15 amino acids. The V gene end was trimmed by 3 bases and the J gene end by 8 bases; junction bases not matched to a gene: 8. Germline assignment: CDR1 SGDLS and CDR2 YYNGEE. The CDR3 bases are TGTGCCAGCAGCGCGTGGACAGGGGGTCGGGATGAGCAGTTCTTC. Its protein product is CASSAWTGGRDEQFF.

This clone was recorded once. The rearrangement joins TRBV24-1 to TRBJ2-3; a possible D gene is TRBD1 (6 bases). This CDR3 comprises 13 residues. Germline V gene lookup returns CDR1 KGHDR and CDR2 SFDVKD. Trimming shortened V by 7 bases and J by 2 bases, and 9 bases separated the two germline ends. As DNA, the CDR3 is TGTGCCACCAGGGGACACCTCACAGATACGCAGTATTTT. It is translated as CATRGHLTDTQYF.